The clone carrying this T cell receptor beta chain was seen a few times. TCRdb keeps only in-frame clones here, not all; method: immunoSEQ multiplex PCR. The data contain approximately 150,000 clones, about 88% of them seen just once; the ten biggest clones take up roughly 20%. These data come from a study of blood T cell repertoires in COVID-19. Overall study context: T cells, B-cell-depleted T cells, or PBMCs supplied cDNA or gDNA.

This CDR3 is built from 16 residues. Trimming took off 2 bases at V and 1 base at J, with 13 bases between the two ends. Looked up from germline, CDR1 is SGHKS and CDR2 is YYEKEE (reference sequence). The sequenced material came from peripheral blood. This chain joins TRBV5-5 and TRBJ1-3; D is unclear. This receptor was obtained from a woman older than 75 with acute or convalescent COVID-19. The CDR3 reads CASSLSPRTSGNTIYF. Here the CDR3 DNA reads TGTGCCAGCAGCTTAAGTCCGAGAACGTCTGGAAACACCATATATTTT.